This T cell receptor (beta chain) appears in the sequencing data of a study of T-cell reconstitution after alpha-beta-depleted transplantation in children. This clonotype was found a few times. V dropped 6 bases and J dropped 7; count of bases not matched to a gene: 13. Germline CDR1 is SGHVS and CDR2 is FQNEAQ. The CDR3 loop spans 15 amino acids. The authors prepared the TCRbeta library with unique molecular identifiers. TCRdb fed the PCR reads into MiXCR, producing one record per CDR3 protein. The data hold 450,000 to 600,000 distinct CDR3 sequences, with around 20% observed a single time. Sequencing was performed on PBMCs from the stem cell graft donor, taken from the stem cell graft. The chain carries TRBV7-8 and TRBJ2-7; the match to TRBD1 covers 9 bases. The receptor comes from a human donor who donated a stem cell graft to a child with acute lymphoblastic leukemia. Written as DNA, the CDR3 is TGTGCCAGCAGACCCGACAGGGGGGGTACGAGGGAGCAGTACTTC. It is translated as CASRPDRGGTREQYF.